Listed here are 5 T cell receptor beta chains from one sample, sequenced in a study of cytomegalovirus exposure and HLA in healthy donors. Primers for the PCR totalled 60 Vbeta and 13 Jbeta. Using immunoSEQ multiplex PCR, the repertoire was profiled, and TCRdb retains in-frame clones only, with some absent. Of 140,000 to 150,000 clones in the sample, 79% are singletons; the top ten hold 6.5% to 8%. Source material: PBMCs. The receptor set was obtained from a woman aged 40 to 49 in good health and CMV-seropositive.

The V call is TRBV6-5, the J call TRBJ1-2, with 10 positions matching TRBD1. CDR3 size: 14 residues. CDR1 is MNHEY, CDR2 SVGAGI, per germline. V shed 5 bases and J 2 bases; nucleotides not matched to a gene: 2. CDR3 sequence reads: CASSKGQGNYGYTF. The DNA of the CDR3 is TGTGCCAGCAGTAAGGGACAGGGGAACTATGGCTACACCTTC.

The V and J genes are TRBV27 and TRBJ2-7, with 9 bases aligning to TRBD2. Looked up from germline, CDR1 is MNHEY and CDR2 is SMNVEV (reference sequence). This CDR3 spans 15 amino acids. The V and J ends lost 3 bases and 2 bases, in that order; junction bases with no gene match: 5. The CDR3 DNA is TGTGCCAGCAGTTTCTCCGCGGGGGGGCCCTACGAGCAGTACTTC. This sequence encodes CASSFSAGGPYEQYF.

The J gene is TRBJ2-1, the V gene TRBV2, with D perhaps matching TRBD2 (5 bases). The V and J ends lost 5 bases and 11 bases respectively, with 13 bases between them. Germline CDR1 reads SNHLY; CDR2 reads FYNNEI. This CDR3 comprises 12 residues. The chain's CDR3 is CASSSLEIKQFF. CDR3 in DNA: TGTGCCAGCAGTTCACTAGAGATAAAGCAGTTCTTC.

The rearrangement uses TRBV7-9 and TRBJ2-7; 10 nucleotides line up with TRBD1. CDR3 length: 15 residues. Germline V lookup: CDR1 SEHNR, CDR2 FQNEAQ (reference sequence). V gave up 5 bases and J gave up 1 base; unmatched junction bases: 5. The CDR3 sequence is CASSIGTGVSYEQYF. DNA for the CDR3: TGTGCCAGCAGCATAGGGACAGGGGTGTCCTACGAGCAGTACTTC.

The V gene is TRBV6-5, the J gene TRBJ2-2, with D possibly TRBD2 on 5 matching bases. The CDR3 sequence is 14 residues long. Trimming removed 5 bases from V and 2 bases from J, with 9 bases in between. Germline V gene lookup returns CDR1 MNHEY and CDR2 SVGAGI. The CDR3 nucleotides are TGTGCCAGCAGTCAAGCGGCTAACACCGGGGAGCTGTTTTTT. This codes for CASSQAANTGELFF.